This entry describes one T cell receptor (beta chain). Its antigen is unknown. The data originate from a study of T cells in Graves' hyperthyroidism and ophthalmopathy. Notes on the study in general: In the analysis, a 13 V-J model separated ophthalmopathy from stable hyperthyroidism.

The CDR3 is 10 residues long. The germline V and J ends were trimmed by 6 bases and 8 bases, with 7 bases remaining between them. CDR1 and CDR2 (germline): MNHNY, SVGAGI (reference sequence). RNA transcripts served as the template for amplifying TCR beta CDR3 regions. A first-round RT-PCR of the TCR CDR3 used the HTBI primer set. MiXCR, applied by TCRdb to the multiplex PCR reads, yields one record per CDR3 protein. The sample comprises 600,000 to 700,000 distinct CDR3 sequences, 40% to 55% of which are singletons, and about 7% rests with the top ten. Sequences were obtained from peripheral blood or thyroid tissue (not recorded which). The source of this sequence is an adult man with Graves' disease, either hyperthyroidism or ophthalmopathy (not recorded which). The rearrangement uses TRBV6-6 and TRBJ1-1; the D is unclear. The CDR3 DNA reads as TGTGCCAGCAGGACGGAAGAAGCTTTCTTT. Protein: CASRTEEAFF.